Sequencing of this T cell receptor beta chain was carried out in a study of chemoradiotherapy in HPV16-positive cancers (dated by TCRdb to the early 2020s). In the study overall: Candidate HPV-specific T-cell clones and common TCR motifs were defined through functional T-cell assays on cells from a couple of HPV16-positive patients. Whether T-cell immunity against the HPV oncoproteins E6 and E7 changes during chemoradiotherapy and whether survival is affected by this immunity were examined in the study. The candidate HPV-specific TCRs and motifs were subsequently tracked in TCR repertoires obtained from 90 or so patients with HPV-related cancers.

Study-wide findings and limitations: Expansion of candidate HPV-specific clones and E7-related TCR motifs was observed in the tumor microenvironment during treatment, whereas no such expansion was observed for non-HPV-specific T cells. Only two HPV16-positive patients were used to derive the functional definition of HPV-specific T cells, and the survival association was reported for HPV16-positive patients. Improved recurrence-free survival in HPV16-positive patients was associated with expansion of HPV-responsive T cells during chemoradiotherapy.

Comments on this clone: Its antigen has not been determined. Base qualities were left out, and no much larger clone turns up one base away.

Counted from cysteine to phenylalanine, this CDR3 has 14 amino acids. Of the read, only the CDR3 DNA is kept; its 42 bases are in frame from base 1. Per the germline V gene, SNHLY is the CDR1 and FYNNEI is the CDR2. V and J are truncated by 8 bases and 4 bases respectively, leaving an intervening sequence of 15 bases. The receptor library was made with the immunoSEQ multiplex PCR assay. Entries here come from immuneACCESS through TCRdb and include only in-frame sequences with V and J called. Some clones fail to appear in such tables; in the studies checked, an unresolved V gene covers under half of the shortfall, and the cause of the remainder is unknown. The sample has fewer than 70,000 clones on record, more than 75% of them singletons. The ten largest make up under 3.5% of the sample. Repertoires were sampled multiple times during chemoradiotherapy, which allowed clonal expansion in the tumor microenvironment to be followed.

The chain is encoded by TRBV2 joined to TRBJ1-5; the D segment could be TRBD1, given 5 matching bases. The clonotype originates from a human donor with HPV-associated anogenital cancer. Here the sequenced sample was blood, taken from a patient who underwent chemoradiotherapy. The sequence in DNA is TGTGCCAGCTCATTGGGACGGAGAAATCAGCCCCAGCATTTT. It translates to CASSLGRRNQPQHF.